The clone carrying this TCR beta chain was detected many times. This record belongs to a study of T cell repertoires in cytomegalovirus infection. As for the study in general: Matching HLA type, along with CMV infection, was indicated by public TCR beta signatures.

TCRdb fed the reads into MiXCR, producing one record per CDR3 protein. The sample has 150,000 to 200,000 distinct CDR3 sequences, 7.5% to 10% seen once; the top ten hold about 4.6%. The junction had 6 bases not matched to a gene; V was cut back by 4 bases and J by 1 base. The CDR3 extends over 16 amino acids. Germline CDR1 LGHNA, CDR2 YNFKEQ. This chain connects TRBV4-2 to TRBJ2-5; 10 bases agree with TRBD2. Sequencing was carried out using PBMCs. The clonotype was recovered from a human donor in good health (CMV status not recorded). Some clones in this sample may be carry-over from other donors' samples. This CDR3 is CASSPRTSGLQETQYF. The CDR3 region has the DNA TGTGCCAGCAGCCCTCGGACTAGCGGCCTCCAAGAGACCCAGTACTTC.